These T cell receptor beta chains were read from a single sample in a study of cytomegalovirus exposure and HLA in healthy donors. Sequencing used immunoSEQ multiplex PCR; TCRdb keeps in-frame clones, though not all of them. The sample includes roughly 120,000 clones, 77% of them seen just once. The specimen sequenced was PBMCs. The source of these receptors is a human donor in good health. Each CDR3 is given with its conserved first and last residue. The D gene is left open where the match is weak. Clone size, where shown, is once, few, many, or a class for clones that have expanded.

j_call: TRBJ2-7
v_call: TRBV27
d_call: TRBD2
clone_size: NA
cdr3_nt: TGTGCCAGCAGCTTTGGGACTAGCGGGAGTTACGAGCAGTACTTC
cdr3_aa: CASSFGTSGSYEQYF

j_call: TRBJ2-5
v_call: TRBV5-4
d_call: TRBD1
clone_size: NA
cdr3_nt: TGTGCCAGCAGCTTAGAACCAGGGACAGGGGGCAGGGTAGAGACCCAGTACTTC
cdr3_aa: CASSLEPGTGGRVETQYF

j_call: TRBJ1-5
v_call: TRBV29-1
d_call: NA
clone_size: NA
cdr3_nt: TGCAGCGTTGACTCGGGGAGCAATCAGCCCCAGCATTTT
cdr3_aa: CSVDSGSNQPQHF

j_call: TRBJ1-5
v_call: TRBV6-6
d_call: NA
clone_size: few
cdr3_nt: TGTGCCAGCAGTTACGGAACAGGCAATCAGCCCCAGCATTTT
cdr3_aa: CASSYGTGNQPQHF

j_call: TRBJ2-2
v_call: TRBV7-3
d_call: NA
clone_size: NA
cdr3_nt: TGTGCCAGCAGCTTAACTGGACAGAAGAAAACCGGGGAGCTGTTTTTT
cdr3_aa: CASSLTGQKKTGELFF

j_call: TRBJ2-1
v_call: TRBV19
d_call: NA
clone_size: once
cdr3_nt: TGTGCCAGTAGTAAGCAAGCGGGAAGAGGGGGCAATGAGCAGTTCTTC
cdr3_aa: CASSKQAGRGGNEQFF

j_call: TRBJ2-7
v_call: TRBV11-2
d_call: TRBD1
clone_size: NA
cdr3_nt: TGTGCCAGCAGCAACAGGGGGCGAGGGGACCACGAGCAGTACTTC
cdr3_aa: CASSNRGRGDHEQYF

j_call: TRBJ2-1
v_call: TRBV19
d_call: NA
clone_size: NA
cdr3_nt: TGTGCCAGTAGTATAGATCCAGGGGGACTCAGAAATGAGCAGTTCTTC
cdr3_aa: CASSIDPGGLRNEQFF

j_call: TRBJ2-1
v_call: TRBV29-1
d_call: NA
clone_size: NA
cdr3_nt: TGCAGCGTTGGACTACTCCCGAATGAGCAGTTCTTC
cdr3_aa: CSVGLLPNEQFF

j_call: TRBJ1-2
v_call: TRBV6-5
d_call: NA
clone_size: NA
cdr3_nt: TGTGCCAGCAGTTACCGGGTTAACTATGGCTACACCTTC
cdr3_aa: CASSYRVNYGYTF

j_call: TRBJ1-5
v_call: TRBV28
d_call: NA
clone_size: once
cdr3_nt: TGTGCCAGCAGGACAGTTAATCAGCCCCAGCATTTT
cdr3_aa: CASRTVNQPQHF

j_call: TRBJ2-1
v_call: TRBV11-2
d_call: TRBD2
clone_size: NA
cdr3_nt: TGTGCCAGCAGCTTAATGGCTAGCGGGGTTACCAGCTCCTACAATGAGCAGTTCTTC
cdr3_aa: CASSLMASGVTSSYNEQFF

j_call: TRBJ2-7
v_call: TRBV12-5
d_call: NA
clone_size: NA
cdr3_nt: TGTGCTAGTGGTTTGGTAAGGTACAGGGACGGTTACGAGCAGTACTTC
cdr3_aa: CASGLVRYRDGYEQYF

j_call: TRBJ2-3
v_call: TRBV5-4
d_call: TRBD2
clone_size: NA
cdr3_nt: TGTGCCAGCAGCACAGCGGGAGTATCAGATACGCAGTATTTT
cdr3_aa: CASSTAGVSDTQYF

j_call: TRBJ2-3
v_call: TRBV5-4
d_call: TRBD2
clone_size: NA
cdr3_nt: TGTGCCAGCAGCTTGGCGGCGGGCGGGGGAGATACGCAGTATTTT
cdr3_aa: CASSLAAGGGDTQYF

j_call: TRBJ1-1
v_call: TRBV7-3
d_call: TRBD1
clone_size: NA
cdr3_nt: TGTGCCAGCAGCCCGACAGGGCCTAGTGAAGCTTTCTTT
cdr3_aa: CASSPTGPSEAFF

j_call: TRBJ1-1
v_call: TRBV2
d_call: TRBD1
clone_size: NA
cdr3_nt: TGTGCCAGCAGCGCGCGGGACAGGGGGGGTACTGAAGCTTTCTTT
cdr3_aa: CASSARDRGGTEAFF

j_call: TRBJ2-5
v_call: TRBV28
d_call: NA
clone_size: NA
cdr3_nt: TGTGCCAGCAGCCGCGGTGGGGCGCGTCAAGAGACCCAGTACTTC
cdr3_aa: CASSRGGARQETQYF

j_call: TRBJ2-7
v_call: TRBV2
d_call: TRBD1
clone_size: NA
cdr3_nt: TGTGCCAGCAGCAGGGGGCAGTACGAGCAGTACTTC
cdr3_aa: CASSRGQYEQYF

j_call: TRBJ2-2
v_call: TRBV5-1
d_call: NA
clone_size: once
cdr3_nt: TGCGCCAGCAGCTTGGCCGGCAGGGCATCAGCCGGGGAGCTGTTTTTT
cdr3_aa: CASSLAGRASAGELFF

j_call: TRBJ1-1
v_call: TRBV4-1
d_call: NA
clone_size: NA
cdr3_nt: TGCGCCAGCAGCTTCCGACAGCCGATGAACACTGAAGCTTTCTTT
cdr3_aa: CASSFRQPMNTEAFF

j_call: TRBJ2-7
v_call: TRBV28
d_call: NA
clone_size: few
cdr3_nt: TGTGCCAGCAGCCCTCGGGGGAGGCGAGCCTACGAGCAGTACTTC
cdr3_aa: CASSPRGRRAYEQYF

j_call: TRBJ1-1
v_call: TRBV30
d_call: TRBD1
clone_size: NA
cdr3_nt: TGTGCCTGGAGTGTGGGACAGGCGAACACTGAAGCTTTCTTT
cdr3_aa: CAWSVGQANTEAFF

j_call: TRBJ1-5
v_call: TRBV7-6
d_call: TRBD1
clone_size: few
cdr3_nt: TGTGCCAGCACCCCAGGCCTCAGGGGGAGCAATCAGCCCCAGCATTTT
cdr3_aa: CASTPGLRGSNQPQHF

j_call: TRBJ2-5
v_call: TRBV7-9
d_call: TRBD1
clone_size: NA
cdr3_nt: TGTGCCAGCAGCTTGCCAGGGGGAGAGACCCAGTACTTC
cdr3_aa: CASSLPGGETQYF

j_call: TRBJ1-4
v_call: TRBV2
d_call: NA
clone_size: NA
cdr3_nt: TGTGCCAGCAGCTACAGGGAGCGTTCAACTAATGAAAAACTGTTTTTT
cdr3_aa: CASSYRERSTNEKLFF

j_call: TRBJ2-1
v_call: TRBV21-1
d_call: NA
clone_size: NA
cdr3_nt: TGTGCCAGCAGCAAAGCCGCGGGGCCTAGCGGGTTTCTCAATGAGCAGTTCTTC
cdr3_aa: CASSKAAGPSGFLNEQFF

j_call: TRBJ2-7
v_call: TRBV27
d_call: TRBD2
clone_size: NA
cdr3_nt: TGTGCCAGCAGTCCTGGACTAGCGGGAGGGCCAGCGTACGAGCAGTACTTC
cdr3_aa: CASSPGLAGGPAYEQYF

j_call: TRBJ2-5
v_call: TRBV29-1
d_call: TRBD2
clone_size: NA
cdr3_nt: TGCAGCGTCCGCAAGACTAGCGGGAGGGAGACCCAGTACTTC
cdr3_aa: CSVRKTSGRETQYF

j_call: TRBJ1-2
v_call: TRBV15
d_call: NA
clone_size: NA
cdr3_nt: TGTGCCACCAGCAGAGATGGGAGAGCGGGGGCAGGTGGCTACACCTTC
cdr3_aa: CATSRDGRAGAGGYTF

j_call: TRBJ2-7
v_call: TRBV7-9
d_call: NA
clone_size: NA
cdr3_nt: TGTGCCAGCAGCTTAGCTAGCGTTGCCTCCTACGAGCAGTACTTC
cdr3_aa: CASSLASVASYEQYF

j_call: TRBJ1-1
v_call: TRBV5-4
d_call: NA
clone_size: NA
cdr3_nt: TGTGCCAGCAGCCAGGGGATTAGCACTGAAGCTTTCTTT
cdr3_aa: CASSQGISTEAFF

j_call: TRBJ2-3
v_call: TRBV5-1
d_call: TRBD2
clone_size: once
cdr3_nt: TGCGCCAGCAGCTTGGATTTATCGCGCGGGAGGACCACAGATACGCAGTATTTT
cdr3_aa: CASSLDLSRGRTTDTQYF

j_call: TRBJ2-1
v_call: TRBV4-2
d_call: NA
clone_size: NA
cdr3_nt: TGTGCCAGCAGCCAAGTGGGAGGAGTGGGGGAAAACTACAATGAGCAGTTCTTC
cdr3_aa: CASSQVGGVGENYNEQFF

j_call: TRBJ1-4
v_call: TRBV2
d_call: NA
clone_size: once
cdr3_nt: TGTGCCAGCAGCGGAGATGACCCTCACCGGGTACTGTTTTTT
cdr3_aa: CASSGDDPHRVLFF

j_call: TRBJ2-2
v_call: TRBV5-1
d_call: TRBD2
clone_size: NA
cdr3_nt: TGCGCCAGCAGCAAAGGACTAGCGGGAGAGAACACCGGGGAGCTGTTTTTT
cdr3_aa: CASSKGLAGENTGELFF

j_call: TRBJ2-3
v_call: TRBV19
d_call: NA
clone_size: few
cdr3_nt: TGTGCCAGTAGTATCGGGTTTCAGGGATCAGGCACAGATACGCAGTATTTT
cdr3_aa: CASSIGFQGSGTDTQYF

j_call: TRBJ2-7
v_call: TRBV5-4
d_call: TRBD1
clone_size: few
cdr3_nt: TGTGCCAGCAGCTTGGTTCTCTGGACAGGGGAAAACGAGCAGTACTTC
cdr3_aa: CASSLVLWTGENEQYF

j_call: TRBJ2-3
v_call: TRBV2
d_call: NA
clone_size: NA
cdr3_nt: TGTGCCAGCAAGGAGCGGGTGAGCACAGATACGCAGTATTTT
cdr3_aa: CASKERVSTDTQYF

j_call: TRBJ2-2
v_call: TRBV13
d_call: NA
clone_size: NA
cdr3_nt: TGTGCCAGCAGCTTAGACGGGGGGCACACCGGGGAGCTGTTTTTT
cdr3_aa: CASSLDGGHTGELFF

j_call: TRBJ1-1
v_call: TRBV5-1
d_call: TRBD1
clone_size: NA
cdr3_nt: TGCGCCAGCAGCAAAAGTCCGGGACAGGTGAGCACTGAAGCTTTCTTT
cdr3_aa: CASSKSPGQVSTEAFF

j_call: TRBJ2-1
v_call: TRBV5-4
d_call: NA
clone_size: NA
cdr3_nt: TGTGCCAGCAGCTACAGGGACCGCTGGGAGCAGTTCTTC
cdr3_aa: CASSYRDRWEQFF

j_call: TRBJ2-1
v_call: TRBV5-1
d_call: TRBD2
clone_size: NA
cdr3_nt: TGCGCCAGCAGCTTGGCCAAAGCGGGAAGTCTCAATGAGCAGTTCTTC
cdr3_aa: CASSLAKAGSLNEQFF

j_call: TRBJ2-7
v_call: TRBV7-2
d_call: TRBD2
clone_size: NA
cdr3_nt: TGTGCCAGCAGCCCCCGGACTAGTAGGGCCTACGAGCAGTACTTC
cdr3_aa: CASSPRTSRAYEQYF

j_call: TRBJ2-5
v_call: TRBV7-2
d_call: NA
clone_size: NA
cdr3_nt: TGTGCCAGCAGCTTAAGCAGGGGAGAGCAGTACTTC
cdr3_aa: CASSLSRGEQYF

j_call: TRBJ2-7
v_call: TRBV5-1
d_call: NA
clone_size: once
cdr3_nt: TGCGTCAGCAGCATGCACGCGGCCTACGAGCAGTACTTC
cdr3_aa: CVSSMHAAYEQYF

j_call: TRBJ2-7
v_call: TRBV27
d_call: TRBD2
clone_size: once
cdr3_nt: TGTGCCAGCAGACCTTCCTCCGGGACTAGCGGGAGTGCCTACGAGCAGTACTTC
cdr3_aa: CASRPSSGTSGSAYEQYF

j_call: TRBJ2-1
v_call: TRBV5-1
d_call: TRBD2
clone_size: NA
cdr3_nt: TGCGCCAGCAGCTTGGAGGGGCTAGCGGGGAGAGTTGGAGGGTCCTACAATGAGCAGTTCTTC
cdr3_aa: CASSLEGLAGRVGGSYNEQFF

j_call: TRBJ2-7
v_call: TRBV27
d_call: TRBD2
clone_size: NA
cdr3_nt: TGTGCCAGCAGTTTCTCGGGGGCTAGCGGGAGATACGAGCAGTACTTC
cdr3_aa: CASSFSGASGRYEQYF

j_call: TRBJ1-5
v_call: TRBV19
d_call: NA
clone_size: NA
cdr3_nt: TGTGCCAGTAGTATATACAGGGTCAATAGCAATCAGCCCCAGCATTTT
cdr3_aa: CASSIYRVNSNQPQHF

j_call: TRBJ1-5
v_call: TRBV7-9
d_call: NA
clone_size: NA
cdr3_nt: TGTGCCAGCAGCTTAAATGAGTATCAGCCCCAGCATTTT
cdr3_aa: CASSLNEYQPQHF

j_call: TRBJ2-3
v_call: TRBV7-8
d_call: TRBD2
clone_size: NA
cdr3_nt: TGTGCCAGCAGCTTAGTTCAGGGGACTAGCATCGACCTCGGGGGTAGCACAGATACGCAGTATTTT
cdr3_aa: CASSLVQGTSIDLGGSTDTQYF

j_call: TRBJ2-3
v_call: TRBV11-2
d_call: NA
clone_size: NA
cdr3_nt: TGTGCCAGCAGCTTAGGTCAGACTCGGGGTGCGCAGTATTTT
cdr3_aa: CASSLGQTRGAQYF

j_call: TRBJ2-7
v_call: TRBV4-1
d_call: TRBD2
clone_size: NA
cdr3_nt: TGCGCCAGCAGCCAAGATCGGACTAGCGGGAGTTACGAGCAGTACTTC
cdr3_aa: CASSQDRTSGSYEQYF